This T cell receptor (beta chain) was recorded in a study of technical replicates of blood from several donors. V gave up 1 base and J gave up 4 bases, with 18 bases separating them. Germline CDR1 is SGHTA and CDR2 is FQGTGA. The CDR3 loop spans 17 amino acids. Clones were sequenced by immunoSEQ multiplex PCR, and TCRdb holds only the in-frame ones, with some missing. The data contain 70,000 to 85,000 clones, roughly 89% of them seen just once; the ten biggest clones take up roughly 0.33%. The source material was T cells isolated from PBMCs. The rearrangement uses TRBV7-3 and TRBJ2-3, with D unresolved. This TCR derives from a human donor in good health. The CDR3 DNA sequence: TGTGCCAGCAGCTTAAGTTATAAGAACAGTCAGGCAGATACGCAGTATTTT. This codes for CASSLSYKNSQADTQYF.